The 8 T cell receptor beta chains below were found in one sample sequenced in a study of shared clonotypes between healthy human individuals. Sequencing was performed with immunoSEQ multiplex PCR; in TCRdb, only in-frame clones are kept and a portion is missing. In the table there are roughly 1,500,000 clones, 95% to 99% of which are singletons. The sample taken for sequencing was naive CD4+ T cells sorted from blood. Subset indicated: CD45RA+ positively selected. The source is a man aged 25-40 years in good health.

The chain carries TRBV6-5 and TRBJ1-5; tentatively, D is TRBD1 (5 bases). This CDR3 has 15 residues. The V and J ends lost 5 bases and 5 bases respectively, with 16 bases between them. Germline values: CDR1 MNHEY, CDR2 SVGAGI. Here the CDR3 DNA reads TGTGCCAGCAGTGCCCGCCTGGACACTTATCAGCCCCAGCATTTT. As protein: CASSARLDTYQPQHF.

The rearrangement links TRBV9 to TRBJ2-1, with D uncertain. Trimming took 2 bases from V and 5 from J, leaving 8 bases between them. The CDR3 has 13 amino acids. Germline-derived CDR1 and CDR2 are SGDLS and YYNGEE. CDR3 sequence (DNA): TGTGCCAGCAGCGTTGCCCAGCACAATGAGCAGTTCTTC. Translation: CASSVAQHNEQFF.

In nucleotides, the CDR3 is TGCAGCGTTGAAGGTCAGGGGGAAAAACTGTTTTTT. Amino acid sequence: CSVEGQGEKLFF. This chain connects TRBV29-1 to TRBJ1-4; D is possibly TRBD1 (6 bases). The length of the CDR3 is 12 residues. CDR1 and CDR2 from the germline V gene are SQVTM and ANQGSEA. V shed 1 base and J shed 8 bases, with 8 bases lying between them.

J is TRBJ2-4 and V is TRBV11-2; D might be TRBD1 or TRBD2, each matching 6 bases. The CDR3 sequence is 18 residues long. Germline CDR1 and CDR2: SGHAT and FQNNGV. V dropped 5 bases and J dropped 2 bases, with 22 bases sitting between them. The CDR3 reads CASSPRGAVGFPKNIQYF. CDR3 DNA sequence: TGTGCCAGCAGCCCTAGGGGGGCTGTGGGATTCCCCAAAAACATTCAGTACTTC.

V and J are TRBV2 and TRBJ1-2; D unclear. Looked up from germline, CDR1 is SNHLY and CDR2 is FYNNEI. The CDR3 loop spans 11 amino acids. The V end was cut by 5 bases, the J end by 4 bases, with 5 bases between. As DNA, the CDR3 is TGTGCCAGCAGTAGTACCTATGGCTACACCTTC. This codes for CASSSTYGYTF.

This clone was detected only once. The rearrangement joins TRBV5-4 to TRBJ2-7, with a tentative D call TRBD1 (6 bases). V shed 4 bases and J shed 7 bases, with 21 bases lying between them. This CDR3 comprises 15 residues. The germline CDR1 and CDR2 sequences are SGHNT and YYREEE (reference sequence). The CDR3 here is CASSRRGSVDLEQYF. As DNA, the CDR3 is TGTGCCAGCAGCCGAAGGGGGAGCGTTGACTTGGAGCAGTACTTC.

V and J are TRBV5-8 and TRBJ2-3; 7 nucleotides align to TRBD2. Trimming at V came to 6 bases and at J to 3 bases, leaving 7 bases not matched to a gene. The CDR3 is made up of 14 amino acids. Germline V lookup: CDR1 SGHTS, CDR2 YDEGEE. This chain's CDR3 is CASTLVGGTDTQYF. The CDR3 bases are TGTGCCAGCACCCTGGTCGGGGGGACAGATACGCAGTATTTT.

The chain joins TRBV10-3 to TRBJ2-7, with 7 bases aligning to TRBD1. The V gene end was trimmed by 3 bases and the J gene end by 0 bases; junction bases not matched to a gene: 5. The CDR3 loop spans 15 amino acids. The germline CDR1 and CDR2 sequences are ENHRY and SYGVKD. The CDR3 here is CAISEPGQVSYEQYF. CDR3 coding DNA: TGTGCCATCAGTGAACCAGGACAGGTCTCCTACGAGCAGTACTTC.